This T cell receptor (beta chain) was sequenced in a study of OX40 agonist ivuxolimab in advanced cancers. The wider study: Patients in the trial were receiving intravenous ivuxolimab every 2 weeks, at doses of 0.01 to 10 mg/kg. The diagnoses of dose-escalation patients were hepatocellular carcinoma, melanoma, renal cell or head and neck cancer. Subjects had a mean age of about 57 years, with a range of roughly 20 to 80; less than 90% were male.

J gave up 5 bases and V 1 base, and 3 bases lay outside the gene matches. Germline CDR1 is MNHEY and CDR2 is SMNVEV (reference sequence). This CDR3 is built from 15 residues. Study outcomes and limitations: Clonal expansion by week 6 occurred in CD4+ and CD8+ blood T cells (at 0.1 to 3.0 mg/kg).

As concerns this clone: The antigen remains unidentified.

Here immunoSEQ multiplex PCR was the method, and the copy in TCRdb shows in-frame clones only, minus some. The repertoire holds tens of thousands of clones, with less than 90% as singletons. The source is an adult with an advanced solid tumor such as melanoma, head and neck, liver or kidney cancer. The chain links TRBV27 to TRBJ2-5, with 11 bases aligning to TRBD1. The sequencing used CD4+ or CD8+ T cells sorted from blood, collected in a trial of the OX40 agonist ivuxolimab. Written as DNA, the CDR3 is TGTGCCAGCAGTTTATTCTGGGACAGGGGGGAGACCCAGTACTTC. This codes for CASSLFWDRGETQYF.